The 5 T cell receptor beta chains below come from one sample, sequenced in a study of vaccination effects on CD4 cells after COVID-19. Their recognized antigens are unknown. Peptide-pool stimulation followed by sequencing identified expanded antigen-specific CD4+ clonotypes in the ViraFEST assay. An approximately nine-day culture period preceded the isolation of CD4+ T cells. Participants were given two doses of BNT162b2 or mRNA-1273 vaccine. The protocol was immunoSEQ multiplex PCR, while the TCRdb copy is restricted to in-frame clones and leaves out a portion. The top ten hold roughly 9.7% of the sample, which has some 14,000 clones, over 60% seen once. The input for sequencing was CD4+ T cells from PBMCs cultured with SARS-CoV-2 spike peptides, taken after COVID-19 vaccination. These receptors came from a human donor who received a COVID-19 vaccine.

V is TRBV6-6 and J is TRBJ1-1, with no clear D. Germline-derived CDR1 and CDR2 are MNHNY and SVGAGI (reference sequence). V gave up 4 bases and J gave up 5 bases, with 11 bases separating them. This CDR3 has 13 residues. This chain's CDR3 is CASSSNLMTEAFF. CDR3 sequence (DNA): TGTGCCAGCAGTTCTAACCTAATGACTGAAGCTTTCTTT.

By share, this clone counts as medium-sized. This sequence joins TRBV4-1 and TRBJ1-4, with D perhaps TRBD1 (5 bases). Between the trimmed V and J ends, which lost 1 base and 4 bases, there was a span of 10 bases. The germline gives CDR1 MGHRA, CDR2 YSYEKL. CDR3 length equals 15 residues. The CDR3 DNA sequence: TGCGCCAGCAGCCAAGTCGGAGGGGTTAATGAAAAACTGTTTTTT. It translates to CASSQVGGVNEKLFF.

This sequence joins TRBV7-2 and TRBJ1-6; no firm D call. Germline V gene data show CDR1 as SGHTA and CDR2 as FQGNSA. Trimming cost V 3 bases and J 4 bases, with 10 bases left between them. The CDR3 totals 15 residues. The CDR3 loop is CASSFRDLYNSPLHF. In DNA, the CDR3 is TGTGCCAGCAGCTTTAGGGATCTTTATAATTCACCCCTCCACTTT.

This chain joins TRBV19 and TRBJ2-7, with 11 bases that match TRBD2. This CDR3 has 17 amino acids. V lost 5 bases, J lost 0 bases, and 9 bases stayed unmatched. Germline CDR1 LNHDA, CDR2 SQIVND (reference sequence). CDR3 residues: CASSLGGLAGNSYEQYF. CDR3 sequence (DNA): TGTGCCAGTAGTCTAGGAGGACTAGCGGGTAACTCCTACGAGCAGTACTTC. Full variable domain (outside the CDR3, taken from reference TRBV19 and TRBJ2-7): DGGITQSPKYLFRKEGQNVTLSCEQNLNHDAMYWYRQDPGQGLRLIYYSQIVNDFQKGDIAEGYSVSREKKESFPLTVTSAQKNPTAFYLCASSLGGLAGNSYEQYFGPGTRLTVT.

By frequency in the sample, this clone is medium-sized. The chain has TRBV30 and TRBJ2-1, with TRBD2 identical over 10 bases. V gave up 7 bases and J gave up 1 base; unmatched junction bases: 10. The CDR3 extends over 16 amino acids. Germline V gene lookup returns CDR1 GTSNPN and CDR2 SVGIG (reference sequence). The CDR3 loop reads CASGGASGSSYNEQFF. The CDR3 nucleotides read TGTGCCTCGGGGGGGGCTAGCGGGAGTTCCTACAATGAGCAGTTCTTC. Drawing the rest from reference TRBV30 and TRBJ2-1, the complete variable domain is SQTIHQWPATLVQPVGSPLSLECTVEGTSNPNLYWYRQAAGRGLQLLFYSVGIGQISSEVPQNLSASRPQDRQFILSSKKLLLSDSGFYLCASGGASGSSYNEQFFGPGTRLTVL.